These 21 T cell receptor beta chains originate from one sample sequenced in a study of shared clonotypes between healthy human individuals. Sequencing used immunoSEQ multiplex PCR; TCRdb keeps in-frame clones, though not all of them. The sample lists approximately 1,500,000 clones, approximately 97% occurring once. The specimen was naive CD4+ T cells sorted from blood. Subset of the sample: CD45RA+ positively selected. These receptors all come from a man in his thirties or forties in good health.

This CDR3 reads CASSLGTSNQPQHF. CDR3 DNA: TGTGCCAGCTCACTTGGGACAAGTAATCAGCCCCAGCATTTT. The rearrangement uses TRBV18 and TRBJ1-5; D perhaps matches TRBD1 (6 bases). The CDR3 is made up of 14 amino acids. The germline V gene has CDR1 KGHSH and CDR2 LQKENI. V was clipped by 4 bases and J by 4 bases, with 11 bases between them.

The DNA of the CDR3 is TGTGCCTGGAGTGTACTGAACACGCCCCAGTACTTC. Its protein is CAWSVLNTPQYF. The rearrangement uses TRBV30 and TRBJ2-5, with D uncertain. CDR1 and CDR2 (germline): GTSNPN, SVGIG (reference sequence). CDR3 length equals 12 residues. Trimming took 0 bases from V and 9 from J, leaving 11 bases between them.

The rearrangement joins TRBV2 to TRBJ1-2; tentatively, D is TRBD1 (5 bases). This CDR3 spans 13 amino acids. V was cut by 8 bases and J by 4 bases, with 14 bases left in between. The germline gives CDR1 SNHLY, CDR2 FYNNEI. CDR3 residues: CASGATATYGYTF. CDR3 bases: TGTGCCAGCGGGGCGACAGCAACCTATGGCTACACCTTC. Looking up the rest from reference TRBV2 and TRBJ1-2 gives the full variable domain: EPEVTQTPSHQVTQMGQEVILRCVPISNHLYFYWYRQILGQKVEFLVSFYNNEISEKSEIFDDQFSVERPDGSNFTLKIRSTKLEDSAMYFCASGATATYGYTFGSGTRLTVV.

V is TRBV5-4 and J is TRBJ1-5, with D possibly matching TRBD1 (6 bases). Trimming removed 3 bases at V and 4 bases at J, with 14 bases between. The CDR3 length is 15 residues. The germline V gene encodes CDR1 SGHNT and CDR2 YYREEE (reference sequence). The CDR3 loop reads CASSSLQGPNQPQHF. CDR3 DNA sequence: TGTGCCAGCAGCTCCCTACAGGGTCCTAATCAGCCCCAGCATTTT.

The V call is TRBV6-6, the J call TRBJ1-5; no firm D call. V was shortened by 2 bases and J by 2 bases, with 10 bases between the two germline ends. Per germline, CDR1 MNHNY and CDR2 SVGAGI (reference sequence). This CDR3 contains 15 residues. The CDR3 sequence is CASSYRGSGNQPQHF. CDR3 nucleotides: TGTGCCAGCAGTTACAGAGGTTCGGGCAATCAGCCCCAGCATTTT.

This chain connects TRBV28 to TRBJ2-7, with a tentative D call TRBD2 (5 bases). The CDR3 is made up of 13 amino acids. CDR1 is MDHEN, CDR2 SYDVKM, per germline. The V and J ends lost 5 bases and 3 bases respectively, with 11 bases between them. The DNA for the CDR3 is TGTGCCAGCAGTAGGAGGCTCTTCTACGAGCAGTACTTC. Its protein product is CASSRRLFYEQYF.

The chain links TRBV10-2 to TRBJ2-7; D may be TRBD1 or TRBD2 (5 bases each). V dropped 6 bases and J dropped 4 bases, with 19 bases sitting between them. This CDR3 comprises 15 residues. The V gene's germline CDR1 is WSHSY and CDR2 SAAADI. This chain's CDR3 is CASRALGGAPYEQYF. In DNA, the CDR3 is TGCGCCAGCAGGGCGCTTGGGGGTGCCCCTTACGAGCAGTACTTC.

The chain couples TRBV28 to TRBJ2-7; TRBD1 or TRBD2 may be the D gene (5 bases each). Germline values: CDR1 MDHEN, CDR2 SYDVKM. CDR3 size: 13 residues. V was pared by 4 bases and J by 5 bases, with 12 bases between. The CDR3 sequence: CASSSYGTNEQYF. CDR3 nucleotide sequence: TGTGCCAGCAGTTCTTATGGGACGAACGAGCAGTACTTC.

This chain uses TRBV7-9 with TRBJ2-3; TRBD2 matches 7 bases. V lost 6 bases to trimming and J lost 2 bases; unmatched junction nucleotides: 5. Germline V lookup: CDR1 SEHNR, CDR2 FQNEAQ (reference sequence). The CDR3 totals 14 residues. The CDR3 sequence is CASRGREPTDTQYF. CDR3 sequence (DNA): TGTGCCAGCAGGGGGAGGGAGCCCACAGATACGCAGTATTTT.

This sequence joins TRBV5-6 and TRBJ2-7, with D unresolved. Germline assignment: CDR1 SGHDT and CDR2 YYEEEE. V shed 0 bases and J shed 6 bases, with 10 bases lying between them. This CDR3 is 13 amino acids long. The CDR3 DNA is TGTGCCAGCAGCTTGGGACGCCGCGTCGAGCAGTACTTC. Translated: CASSLGRRVEQYF. The complete variable domain, with remaining parts taken from reference TRBV5-6 and TRBJ2-7, reads DAGVTQSPTHLIKTRGQQVTLRCSPKSGHDTVSWYQQALGQGPQFIFQYYEEEERQRGNFPDRFSGHQFPNYSSELNVNALLLGDSALYLCASSLGRRVEQYFGPGTRLTVT.

The chain joins TRBV5-1 to TRBJ2-4, with D perhaps matching TRBD1 (6 bases). Germline lookup yields CDR1 SGHRS and CDR2 YFSETQ. The CDR3 contains 14 residues. V was pared by 3 bases and J by 5 bases, with 12 bases between. The CDR3 region has the DNA TGCGCCAGCAGCTCACAGGGCAGTCAAAACATTCAGTACTTC. Its protein product is CASSSQGSQNIQYF. Supplemented by reference TRBV5-1 and TRBJ2-4, the full variable domain reads KAGVTQTPRYLIKTRGQQVTLSCSPISGHRSVSWYQQTPGQGLQFLFEYFSETQRNKGNFPGRFSGRQFSNSRSEMNVSTLELGDSALYLCASSSQGSQNIQYFGAGTRLSVL.

This clone was recorded only once. The chain recombines TRBV28 with TRBJ1-1, with D possibly TRBD1 on 5 matching bases. This CDR3 region has 15 residues. The V and J ends lost 3 bases and 0 bases respectively, with 11 bases between them. Looked up from germline, CDR1 is MDHEN and CDR2 is SYDVKM. The CDR3, as DNA: TGTGCCAGCAGTTTGTCAGGGTACATGAACACTGAAGCTTTCTTT. This codes for CASSLSGYMNTEAFF.

Regarding this clone: In the same sample, other DNA sequences code for this CDR3. The chain is built from TRBV6-5 and TRBJ1-3, with unresolved D. V was cut by 2 bases and J by 4 bases, with 15 bases left in between. Looked up from germline, CDR1 is MNHEY and CDR2 is SVGAGI. This CDR3 has 16 residues. The CDR3 sequence: CASSYLRRGSGNTIYF. As DNA, the CDR3 is TGTGCCAGCAGTTACCTCCGACGGGGATCCGGAAACACCATATATTTT.

This clone has only one observation. The gene calls are TRBV2 and TRBJ1-2, with TRBD1 as a possible D gene (5 bases). There are 14 residues in the CDR3. Germline V lookup: CDR1 SNHLY, CDR2 FYNNEI. V lost 8 bases and J 6 bases, leaving 19 bases between the germline ends. The CDR3 here is CASSVVRGENGYTF. CDR3 coding DNA: TGTGCCAGCTCTGTGGTTCGAGGGGAGAATGGCTACACCTTC.

This chain connects TRBV19 to TRBJ2-2; D is unresolved. Per the germline V gene, CDR1 is LNHDA and CDR2 is SQIVND (reference sequence). V dropped 7 bases and J dropped 5 bases, with 17 bases sitting between them. The CDR3 has 15 amino acids. CDR3 residues: CASIGPRRETGELFF. CDR3 nucleotide sequence: TGTGCCAGTATTGGACCCCGGCGAGAGACCGGGGAGCTGTTTTTT.

The chain recombines TRBV7-6 with TRBJ1-2; the match to TRBD1 covers 7 bases. The germline gives CDR1 SGHVS, CDR2 FNYEAQ. The CDR3 is 13 residues long. J was trimmed by 8 bases and V by 5 bases; bases with no gene match: 8. This CDR3 reads CASSLKEGGGYTF. The CDR3 DNA sequence: TGTGCCAGCAGCCTAAAGGAAGGGGGCGGCTACACCTTC.

The chain joins TRBV10-1 to TRBJ1-1; D is uncertain. This CDR3 comprises 13 residues. Trimming cost V 3 bases and J 1 base, with 6 bases left between them. In germline, CDR1 is WNHNN, CDR2 SYGVQD (reference sequence). The chain's CDR3 is CASSDEGNTEAFF. CDR3 nucleotides: TGCGCCAGCAGTGATGAGGGGAACACTGAAGCTTTCTTT.

The chain joins TRBV11-2 to TRBJ2-3; D could derive from TRBD1 or TRBD2 (5 bases each). Trimming shortened V by 9 bases and J by 4 bases, and 11 bases separated the two germline ends. Germline CDR1 and CDR2: SGHAT and FQNNGV. The length of the CDR3 is 12 residues. The chain's CDR3 is CASRGVPDTQYF. The CDR3 DNA follows: TGTGCCAGTAGGGGAGTCCCAGATACGCAGTATTTT.

This chain joins TRBV6-6 and TRBJ2-3; the match to TRBD2 covers 14 bases. The junction had 4 bases not matched to a gene; V was cut back by 4 bases and J by 4 bases. Germline loops: CDR1 MNHNY, CDR2 SVGAGI (reference sequence). The CDR3 runs 16 residues. The CDR3 nucleotides read TGTGCCAGCAGTTTCCGACTAGCGGGAGGGCCAGATACGCAGTATTTT. It codes for CASSFRLAGGPDTQYF.

Remarks on this clone: The same CDR3 arises from other DNA sequences in this sample as well. The chain has TRBV10-3 and TRBJ1-5, with D hard to call. The CDR3 contains 12 residues. Germline CDR1 reads ENHRY; CDR2 reads SYGVKD. Deletions cut 0 bases from V and 3 bases from J, with 0 bases between. The CDR3 loop reads CAISESNQPQHF. The CDR3 DNA sequence: TGTGCCATCAGTGAGTCCAATCAGCCCCAGCATTTT.

This CDR3 reads CASSSGDRVTGELFF. CDR3 DNA: TGTGCCAGCAGTTCCGGGGACAGGGTTACCGGGGAGCTGTTTTTT. The J gene is TRBJ2-2, the V gene TRBV28, with TRBD1 matching over 9 bases. The germline gives CDR1 MDHEN, CDR2 SYDVKM. V shed 4 bases and J 5 bases; nucleotides not matched to a gene: 5. The CDR3 is made up of 15 amino acids.